This T cell receptor (beta chain) derives from a study of T cell repertoires in cytomegalovirus infection. In its sample, this clonotype was seen many times. MiXCR, applied by TCRdb to the reads, yields one record per CDR3 protein. The sample lists about 130,000 distinct CDR3 sequences, roughly 9% occurring once. V lost 1 base, J lost 3 bases, and 5 bases lay in between. CDR1 is SGHTA, CDR2 FQGTGA, per germline. The length of the CDR3 is 13 residues. Source material: PBMCs. The rearrangement joins TRBV7-3 to TRBJ2-3; D is unresolved. This clonotype was obtained from a human donor in good health (CMV status not recorded). Some clones in this sample may be carry-over from other donors' samples. The chain's CDR3 is CASSLMRTDTQYF. DNA for the CDR3: TGTGCCAGCAGCTTAATGCGGACAGATACGCAGTATTTT. Looking up the rest from reference TRBV7-3 and TRBJ2-3 gives the full variable domain: GAGVSQTPSNKVTEKGKYVELRCDPISGHTALYWYRQSLGQGPEFLIYFQGTGAADDSGLPNDRFFAVRPEGSVSTLKIQRTERGDSAVYLCASSLMRTDTQYFGPGTRLTVL.